This T cell receptor (beta chain) comes out of a study of vaccination effects on CD4 cells after COVID-19. Notes on the study in general: In the late period after vaccination, infection- and vaccine-induced clones contracted markedly. There was only 1 of 255 vaccine-induced clones in healthy vaccinees that cross-reacted with common cold coronaviruses.

As concerns this clone: Its antigen is not known.

ViraFEST expansion of antigen-specific CD4+ T cells with viral peptide pools preceded sequencing. Culturing for 10 to 11 days preceded CD4+ T cell isolation. Participants received two doses of either the BNT162b2 or mRNA-1273 vaccine. The table came from immunoSEQ multiplex PCR; TCRdb's copy has only in-frame clones and leaves some out. This sample has about 46,000 clones, with around 80% found just once. The TCR sequence derives from a human donor who received a COVID-19 vaccine. The specimen comprised CD4+ T cells from PBMCs cultured with HCoV-OC43 spike peptides, sampled after COVID-19 vaccination. Subset noted: HCoV-OC43 spike overlapping peptide pool stimulation.

In DNA, the CDR3 is TGTGCCAGCAGTGCGGACTACACAGATACGCAGTATTTT. Protein sequence: CASSADYTDTQYF. The rearrangement joins TRBV2 to TRBJ2-3; tentative D call: TRBD2 (6 bases). CDR1 is SNHLY, CDR2 FYNNEI, per germline. Deletions cut 4 bases from V and 2 bases from J, with 7 bases between. The CDR3 has 13 amino acids.